A single T cell receptor (beta chain) is shown here with its context. Clones were sequenced by immunoSEQ multiplex PCR, and TCRdb holds only the in-frame ones, with some missing. The table has more than 300,000 clones, about nine tenths seen once; the top ten hold roughly 6.6%. This record comes from a study of blood T cell repertoires in COVID-19. The V gene's germline CDR1 is SGHRS and CDR2 YFSETQ. This CDR3 is built from 13 residues. Trimming removed 4 bases at V and 10 bases at J, with 12 bases between. The chain couples TRBV5-1 to TRBJ1-6, with a possible D match to TRBD1 (6 bases). The specimen was peripheral blood. This sequence originates from a woman between 70 and 85 years old with COVID-19, enrolled during active disease. CDR3 amino acids: CASSPEGESPLHF. For the CDR3, the DNA is TGCGCCAGCAGCCCCGAGGGGGAGTCACCCCTCCACTTT.